The 16 T cell receptor beta chains given below trace back to one sample, sequenced in a study of blood T cell repertoires in COVID-19. TCRdb's copy holds only in-frame clones and misses some; the assay was immunoSEQ multiplex PCR. Of roughly 220,000 clones listed, 84% are singletons. Sequencing was performed on peripheral blood. These receptors all come from a woman in her sixties who had recovered from COVID-19.

The sample holds a few counts of this clone. Here the CDR3 reads CATSRGPTSGGSDTQYF. The DNA of the CDR3 is TGTGCCACCAGCAGAGGGCCAACTAGCGGGGGGTCAGATACGCAGTATTTT. The V and J genes are TRBV15 and TRBJ2-3; 12 bases are a match to TRBD2. The CDR3 totals 17 residues. Germline CDR1 reads LNHNV; CDR2 reads YYDKDF (reference sequence). The ends lost 1 base at V and 4 bases at J; junction bases unmatched: 6.

The gene calls are TRBV4-3 and TRBJ1-4; TRBD1 might be the D (6 bases). The CDR3 extends over 16 amino acids. The germline gives CDR1 LGHNA, CDR2 YSLEER. Trimming took 4 bases from V and 6 from J, leaving 18 bases between them. CDR3 amino acids: CASSPVGAQGYEKLFF. CDR3 sequence (DNA): TGCGCCAGCAGCCCCGTTGGGGCACAGGGATATGAAAAACTGTTTTTT.

The chain carries TRBV19 and TRBJ1-2, with D possibly being TRBD1 (6 bases). V was pared by 5 bases and J by 4 bases, with 17 bases between. The germline V gene encodes CDR1 LNHDA and CDR2 SQIVND (reference sequence). CDR3 length equals 15 residues. CDR3 DNA sequence: TGTGCCAGTAGTGCCCTACTTGGGGGGGCCTATGGCTACACCTTC. The encoded protein is CASSALLGGAYGYTF.

The chain links TRBV5-1 to TRBJ1-1; D ambiguous. The CDR3 contains 16 residues. Trimming stripped 0 bases from V and 3 bases from J, with 15 bases between. Looked up from germline, CDR1 is SGHRS and CDR2 is YFSETQ. DNA for the CDR3: TGCGCCAGCAGCTTGGCTTTTGGGGAGTGGGACACTGAAGCTTTCTTT. Translation: CASSLAFGEWDTEAFF.

This clone was recorded only once. The chain couples TRBV19 to TRBJ1-2; a possible D gene is TRBD1 (6 bases). V was pared by 3 bases and J by 4 bases, with 9 bases between. CDR3 length: 13 residues. The V gene's germline CDR1 is LNHDA and CDR2 SQIVND (reference sequence). The CDR3, as DNA: TGTGCCAGTAGTATGGGGGCAAGCTATGGCTACACCTTC. The encoded protein is CASSMGASYGYTF.

This clone was seen more than once but under ten times. The chain couples TRBV19 to TRBJ2-7; perhaps TRBD2 as D (5 bases). In germline, CDR1 is LNHDA, CDR2 SQIVND (reference sequence). Trimming pared 5 bases from V and 0 bases from J, leaving 11 bases between. This CDR3 region has 14 residues. This CDR3 reads CASSLAGSSYEQYF. CDR3 in DNA: TGTGCCAGTAGTCTCGCGGGTAGCTCCTACGAGCAGTACTTC.

Only a few counts were recorded for this clone. J is TRBJ2-7 and V is TRBV7-9; 7 bases are shared with TRBD2. There are 12 residues in the CDR3. Looked up from germline, CDR1 is SEHNR and CDR2 is FQNEAQ (reference sequence). Trimming at V came to 5 bases and at J to 13 bases, leaving 11 bases not matched to a gene. The DNA of the CDR3 is TGTGCCAGCAGCCTGGGGGAGGGAACGGCCTACTTC. Translation gives CASSLGEGTAYF.

In this sample, this clone turned up a few times. V is TRBV10-3 and J is TRBJ2-7; 7 bases are a match to TRBD1. The trim removed 9 bases at V and 1 base at J, leaving 6 bases unmatched. Germline V gene data show CDR1 as ENHRY and CDR2 as SYGVKD. This CDR3 contains 13 residues. CDR3 DNA sequence: TGTGCCATGAGGGGGCCCGGGTCCTACGAGCAGTACTTC. The encoded protein is CAMRGPGSYEQYF.

The chain employs TRBV5-1 and TRBJ1-2; 7 nucleotides align to TRBD1. Trimming took 0 bases from V and 5 from J; bases not matched to a gene: 7. The CDR3 has 15 residues. The germline V gene has CDR1 SGHRS and CDR2 YFSETQ. The CDR3 DNA is TGCGCCAGCAGCTTGGCAGAGGGGGCTGAGTATGGCTACACCTTC. Its translation: CASSLAEGAEYGYTF.

This clone was seen once. This chain links TRBV5-1 with TRBJ1-3; 11 nucleotides agree with TRBD1. Germline V lookup: CDR1 SGHRS, CDR2 YFSETQ. There are 18 residues in the CDR3. Trimming took 4 bases from V and 6 from J; bases not matched to a gene: 15. The chain's CDR3 is CASSPGTGGTHEENTIYF. The DNA of the CDR3 is TGCGCCAGCAGCCCCGGGACAGGGGGTACCCATGAGGAAAACACCATATATTTT.

This clone was picked up one time. The J gene is TRBJ1-6, the V gene TRBV6-5; unclear D gene. Germline V lookup: CDR1 MNHEY, CDR2 SVGAGI. V lost 5 bases, J lost 3 bases, and 8 bases lay in between. This CDR3 region has 14 residues. In DNA, the CDR3 is TGTGCCAGCAGTCTCGACATCTATAATTCACCCCTCCACTTT. It codes for CASSLDIYNSPLHF.

This clone was picked up a small number of times. The gene calls are TRBV3-1 (or the pseudogene TRBV3-2) and TRBJ2-7; TRBD2 agrees at 11 bases. The germline V gene has CDR1 LGHDT and CDR2 YNNKEL (reference sequence). The CDR3 totals 13 residues. The V and J ends lost 4 bases and 4 bases, in that order; junction bases with no gene match: 0. The CDR3 protein is CASSRLAGYEQYF. The CDR3 DNA sequence: TGTGCCAGCAGCCGACTAGCGGGATACGAGCAGTACTTC.

The gene calls are TRBV7-3 and TRBJ2-1; TRBD2 is a possible D gene (7 bases). CDR1 and CDR2 (germline): SGHTA, FQGTGA. CDR3 length equals 16 residues. With 0 bases removed from V and 8 bases from J, the gap between germline ends came to 17 bases. This CDR3 is CASSLTGGALGHEQFF. The CDR3 DNA follows: TGTGCCAGCAGCTTAACAGGGGGGGCCCTAGGTCATGAGCAGTTCTTC.

The chain links TRBV3-1 (or the pseudogene TRBV3-2) to TRBJ2-4; 10 nucleotides align to TRBD1. This CDR3 has 15 amino acids. The junction had 6 bases not matched to a gene; V was cut back by 2 bases and J by 8 bases. CDR1 and CDR2 from the germline V gene are LGHDT and YNNKEL (reference sequence). CDR3 in DNA: TGTGCCAGCAGCCAAAACGCCGGGACAGGGGACATTCAGTACTTC. Amino acids: CASSQNAGTGDIQYF.

The J gene is TRBJ2-7, the V gene TRBV18; the match to TRBD1 covers 9 bases. The V gene end was trimmed by 3 bases and the J gene end by 6 bases; junction bases not matched to a gene: 3. The CDR3 contains 13 residues. Germline lookup yields CDR1 KGHSH and CDR2 LQKENI. CDR3 nucleotide sequence: TGTGCCAGCTCACCCCGGGACAGGGTCGAGCAGTACTTC. It is translated as CASSPRDRVEQYF.

The chain links TRBV24-1 to TRBJ2-1; maybe TRBD2 (7 bases). The V end lost 2 bases, the J end lost 9 bases, and 19 bases lay between the germline ends. Germline assignment: CDR1 KGHDR and CDR2 SFDVKD. This CDR3 comprises 16 residues. The CDR3 DNA is TGTGCCACCAGTGATTCAACCGGGGGGACACGTGGTGAGCAGTTCTTC. Translating gives CATSDSTGGTRGEQFF.